Listed here are 15 T cell receptor beta chains from one sample, sequenced in a study of neurological immune-mediated disorders. TCRdb processed the 5' RACE reads anew with MiXCR; each CDR3 protein has one entry. The sample includes about 62,000 distinct CDR3 sequences, 3.5% to 4.5% of them seen just once. The source material was PBMCs. These receptors came from a woman aged 45-60 years with multiple sclerosis.

This clonotype was recorded at least ten times. The rearrangement joins TRBV7-3 to TRBJ2-3; TRBD1 or TRBD2 may be the D gene (6 bases each). V lost 3 bases, J lost 5 bases, and 12 bases lay in between. The CDR3 is 14 residues long. From germline, CDR1 is SGHTA and CDR2 FQGTGA. The CDR3 sequence is CASSLGRGGDTQYF. The CDR3 bases are TGTGCCAGCAGCTTGGGCAGGGGAGGAGATACGCAGTATTTT.

This clonotype was detected a few times. This may be a read error, as it is one base from a much larger clone. The chain joins TRBV25-1 to TRBJ1-4; D is undetermined. CDR1 is MGHDK, CDR2 SYGVNS, per germline. The CDR3 has 12 residues. V gave up 2 bases and J gave up 2 bases, with 0 bases separating them. The CDR3 sequence is CASSETNEKLFF. Written as DNA, the CDR3 is TGTGCCAGCAGTGAAACTAATGAAAAACTGTTTTTT.

In this sample, this clonotype turned up many times. The rearrangement joins TRBV15 to TRBJ2-1; D possibly corresponds to TRBD2 (6 bases). Germline V lookup: CDR1 LNHNV, CDR2 YYDKDF (reference sequence). Trimming removed 0 bases at V and 0 bases at J, with 12 bases between. The CDR3 totals 17 residues. The CDR3 loop is CATSRDSGHSSYNEQFF. The CDR3 nucleotides read TGTGCCACCAGCAGAGACAGCGGGCACAGCTCCTACAATGAGCAGTTCTTC.

This clonotype was counted many times. V is TRBV12-3 or TRBV12-4 and J is TRBJ2-3, with D perhaps matching TRBD1 (5 bases). This CDR3 region has 16 residues. Between the trimmed V and J ends, which lost 1 base and 6 bases, there was a span of 17 bases. CDR3 region: CASSLGREHLGDTQYF. CDR3 DNA sequence: TGTGCCAGCAGTTTAGGCAGGGAACACCTAGGGGATACGCAGTATTTT.

This clonotype was seen many times. The V and J genes are TRBV5-5 and TRBJ2-2; D ambiguous. This CDR3 is 13 amino acids long. The germline V gene has CDR1 SGHKS and CDR2 YYEKEE (reference sequence). V was cut by 2 bases and J by 1 base, with 3 bases left in between. The CDR3 loop reads CASSFRNTGELFF. The CDR3 nucleotides are TGTGCCAGCAGCTTCCGGAACACCGGGGAGCTGTTTTTT.

Many counts were recorded for this clonotype. This sequence joins TRBV20-1 and TRBJ2-1; D is undetermined. Trimming pared 0 bases from V and 1 base from J, leaving 10 bases between. This CDR3 contains 15 residues. Germline V CDR1 and CDR2: DFQATT, SNEGSKA (reference sequence). CDR3 loop: CSARDLASSYNEQFF. Written as DNA, the CDR3 is TGCAGTGCTAGAGATTTAGCTTCTTCCTACAATGAGCAGTTCTTC.

This clonotype was seen many times. The chain is built from TRBV12-3 or TRBV12-4 and TRBJ1-5; TRBD1 matches 8 bases. The CDR3 has 18 amino acids. J gave up 0 bases and V 5 bases, and 12 bases lay outside the gene matches. The CDR3 protein is CASSPGQGGRYSNQPQHF. As DNA, the CDR3 is TGTGCCAGCAGTCCTGGACAGGGTGGAAGGTATAGCAATCAGCCCCAGCATTTT.

At least ten counts were recorded for this clonotype. V gene TRBV4-3 combines with J gene TRBJ2-3, with a weak D call TRBD1 (5 bases). Trimming stripped 0 bases from V and 4 bases from J, with 11 bases between. The CDR3 contains 15 residues. Per the germline V gene, CDR1 is LGHNA and CDR2 is YSLEER. CDR3 region: CASSQEGHPPDTQYF. Written as DNA, the CDR3 is TGCGCCAGCAGCCAAGAAGGACACCCACCAGATACGCAGTATTTT.

This clonotype was seen at least ten times. CDR3 bases: TGCAGTGCTAGAGATAGGGGGGTCGGGGAAAAACTGTTTTTT. This encodes CSARDRGVGEKLFF. The rearrangement links TRBV20-1 to TRBJ1-4, with D possibly matching TRBD1 (6 bases). This CDR3 is 14 amino acids long. Trimming removed 0 bases at V and 8 bases at J, with 13 bases between. Germline values: CDR1 DFQATT, CDR2 SNEGSKA (reference sequence).

This clonotype was detected many times. The chain has TRBV3-1 and TRBJ2-5; D is unresolved. The CDR3 runs to 15 residues. CDR1 and CDR2 from the germline V gene are LGHDT and YNNKEL (reference sequence). Trimming cost V 0 bases and J 2 bases, with 10 bases left between them. The CDR3 is CASSQDWAVQETQYF. CDR3 bases: TGTGCCAGCAGCCAAGATTGGGCAGTACAAGAGACCCAGTACTTC.

This clonotype was seen at least ten times. This rearrangement joins TRBV3-1 to TRBJ1-5; no clear D. The CDR3 has 12 residues. The germline gives CDR1 LGHDT, CDR2 YNNKEL (reference sequence). Deletions cut 4 bases from V and 7 bases from J, with 8 bases between. As DNA, the CDR3 is TGTGCCAGCAGCCGTTCAGGACAGCCCCAGCATTTT. Translation gives CASSRSGQPQHF.

This clonotype was observed at least ten times. The chain has TRBV3-1 and TRBJ2-1; TRBD2 matches at 8 bases. The CDR3 runs 15 residues. Germline V lookup: CDR1 LGHDT, CDR2 YNNKEL (reference sequence). The V segment lost 4 bases and the J segment 1 base; nucleotides outside the gene matches: 3. The CDR3 DNA reads as TGTGCCAGCAGCCGACTAGCGCCTTCCTACAATGAGCAGTTCTTC. This gives the protein CASSRLAPSYNEQFF.

On this clonotype itself: The germline gene is not matched at one end of the junction; a read error may be the cause. The V and J genes are TRBV15 and TRBJ1-5; tentative D call: TRBD1 (5 bases). CDR3 length equals 12 residues. Germline CDR1 is LNHNV and CDR2 is YYDKDF (reference sequence). CDR3 in DNA: TGTACCACCAGCAAGGGGAATCAGCCCCAGCATTTT. This translates into CTTSKGNQPQHF.

This clonotype was counted at least ten times. The chain has TRBV20-1 and TRBJ2-7; TRBD2 might be the D (6 bases). Trimming shortened V by 6 bases and J by 1 base, and 10 bases separated the two germline ends. There are 12 residues in the CDR3. Germline V gene data show CDR1 as DFQATT and CDR2 as SNEGSKA (reference sequence). The CDR3 loop reads CSASGGSYEQYF. CDR3 DNA: TGCAGTGCCTCCGGAGGGTCCTACGAGCAGTACTTC.

Ten or more counts support this clonotype. The genes are TRBV6-9 and TRBJ2-1; the match to TRBD1 covers 10 bases. This CDR3 spans 16 amino acids. Germline CDR1 MNHGY, CDR2 SVAAGI. V was pared by 10 bases and J by 6 bases, with 15 bases of the junction left unmatched. CDR3 coding DNA: TGTGCCAACGGACAGGGGGGGAAGCGCGGGACCAATGAGCAGTTCTTC. Amino acid sequence: CANGQGGKRGTNEQFF.